This entry concerns a single TCR beta chain. Germline CDR1 and CDR2: SGDLS and YYNGEE. Losses at the gene ends were 3 bases for V and 7 bases for J; bases not matched to a gene: 8. The CDR3 extends over 16 amino acids. TCRdb's table, derived via immunoSEQ multiplex PCR, lists solely in-frame clones and lacks some. The sample contains 70,000 to 95,000 clones, roughly four fifths of which appear only once. These data belong to a study of a mutant IDH1 vaccine in newly diagnosed glioma. Study context: Treated patients showed a male proportion of approximately 62%, a female proportion of approximately 40%, and a mean age of 40.4 years.

Time point defined: baseline, week 1 (first vaccination visit). As to treatment: pre-vaccination baseline after standard-of-care therapy. The genes are TRBV9 and TRBJ1-6; 9 positions match TRBD1. The sequenced sample was PBMCs, obtained from a glioma patient treated with radiotherapy, temozolomide or both. The sequence derives from a man aged 40-50 years with glioma. Some clones in this sample may be carry-over from other donors' samples. The CDR3 coding sequence is TGTGCCAGCAGCGAGGGGGACAGGGCGAAGAATTCACCCCTCCACTTT. This sequence encodes CASSEGDRAKNSPLHF.